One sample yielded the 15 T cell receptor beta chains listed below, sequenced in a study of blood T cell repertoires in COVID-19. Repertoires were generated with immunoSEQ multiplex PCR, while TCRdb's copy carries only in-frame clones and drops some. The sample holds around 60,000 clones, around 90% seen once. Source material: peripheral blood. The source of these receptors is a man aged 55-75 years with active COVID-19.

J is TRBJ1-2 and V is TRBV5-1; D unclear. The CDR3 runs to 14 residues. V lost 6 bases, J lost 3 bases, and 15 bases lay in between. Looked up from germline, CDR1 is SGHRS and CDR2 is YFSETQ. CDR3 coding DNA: TGCGCCAGCAAGTTTGTAGTAAATGACTATGGCTACACCTTC. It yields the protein CASKFVVNDYGYTF.

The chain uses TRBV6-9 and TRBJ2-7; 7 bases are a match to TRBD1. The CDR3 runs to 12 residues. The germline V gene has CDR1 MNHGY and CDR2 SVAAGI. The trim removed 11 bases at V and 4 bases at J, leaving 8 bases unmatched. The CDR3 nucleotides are TGTGCCGGGGACAGTTGGGCGTACGAGCAGTACTTC. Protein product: CAGDSWAYEQYF.

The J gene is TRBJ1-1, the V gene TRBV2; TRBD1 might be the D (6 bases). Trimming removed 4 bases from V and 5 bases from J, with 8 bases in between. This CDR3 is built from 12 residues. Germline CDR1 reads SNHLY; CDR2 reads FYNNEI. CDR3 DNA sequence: TGTGCCAGCAGTGTCCAGGGGACTGAAGCTTTCTTT. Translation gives CASSVQGTEAFF.

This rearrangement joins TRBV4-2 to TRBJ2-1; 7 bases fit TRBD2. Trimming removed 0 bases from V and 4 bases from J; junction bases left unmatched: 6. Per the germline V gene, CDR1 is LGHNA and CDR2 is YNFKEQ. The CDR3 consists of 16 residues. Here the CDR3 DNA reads TGTGCCAGCAGCCAAGACGCGGCTAGCGGATACAATGAGCAGTTCTTC. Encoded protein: CASSQDAASGYNEQFF.

The CDR3 bases are TGTGCCAGCTCAGAGGGGGCAGGCTATGGCTACACCTTC. Translated, it gives CASSEGAGYGYTF. V usage is TRBV18 and J usage is TRBJ1-2; 7 positions agree with TRBD1. V was pared by 5 bases and J by 4 bases, with 4 bases of the junction left unmatched. Germline-derived CDR1 and CDR2 are KGHSH and LQKENI. The CDR3 spans 13 residues.

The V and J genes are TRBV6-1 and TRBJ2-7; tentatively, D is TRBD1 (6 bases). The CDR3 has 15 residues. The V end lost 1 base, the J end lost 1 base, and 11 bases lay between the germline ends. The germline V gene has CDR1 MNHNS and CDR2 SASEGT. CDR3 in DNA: TGTGCCAGCAGTGAAGGCAGGGGACCTTCCTACGAGCAGTACTTC. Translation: CASSEGRGPSYEQYF.

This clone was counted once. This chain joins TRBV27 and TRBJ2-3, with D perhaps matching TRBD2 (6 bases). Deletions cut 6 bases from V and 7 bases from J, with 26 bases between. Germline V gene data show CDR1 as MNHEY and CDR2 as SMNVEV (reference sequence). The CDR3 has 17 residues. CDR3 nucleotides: TGTGCCAGCAGACTAGCCCCTGGAGGGGCCCAAGGGCATACGCAGTATTTT. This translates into CASRLAPGGAQGHTQYF.

This CDR3 is CASSPQVLAIDTGELFF. In DNA, the CDR3 is TGTGCCAGCAGCCCACAGGTACTAGCAATAGACACCGGGGAGCTGTTTTTT. The chain is built from TRBV9 and TRBJ2-2; tentatively, D is TRBD2 (6 bases). Trimming took 4 bases from V and 3 from J, leaving 19 bases between them. The CDR3 is 17 residues long. Germline CDR1 and CDR2: SGDLS and YYNGEE.

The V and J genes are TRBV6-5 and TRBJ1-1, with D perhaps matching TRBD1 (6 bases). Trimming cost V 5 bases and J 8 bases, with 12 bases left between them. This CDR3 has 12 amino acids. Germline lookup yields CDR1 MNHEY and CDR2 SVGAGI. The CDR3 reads CASSTGLGEAFF. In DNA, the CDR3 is TGTGCCAGCAGTACAGGGCTGGGGGAAGCTTTCTTT.

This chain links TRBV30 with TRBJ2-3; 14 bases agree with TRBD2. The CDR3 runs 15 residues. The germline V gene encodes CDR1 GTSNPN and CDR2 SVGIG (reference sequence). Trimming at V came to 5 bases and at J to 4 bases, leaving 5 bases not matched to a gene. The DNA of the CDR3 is TGTGCCTGGGCCGGACTAGCGGGAGGATCAGATACGCAGTATTTT. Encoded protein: CAWAGLAGGSDTQYF.

The chain's CDR3 is CASSPTKTGDTQYF. CDR3 sequence (DNA): TGTGCCAGCAGCCCAACAAAGACTGGGGATACGCAGTATTTT. The rearrangement joins TRBV5-6 to TRBJ2-3, with D uncertain. The CDR3 contains 14 residues. V was cut by 4 bases and J by 6 bases, with 15 bases left in between. Germline V gene sequence: CDR1 SGHDT, CDR2 YYEEEE.

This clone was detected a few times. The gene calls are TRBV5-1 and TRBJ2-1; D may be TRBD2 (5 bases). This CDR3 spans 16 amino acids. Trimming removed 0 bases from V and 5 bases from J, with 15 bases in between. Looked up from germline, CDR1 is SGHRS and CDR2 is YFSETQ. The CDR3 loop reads CASSLDTGLVNNEQFF. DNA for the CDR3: TGCGCCAGCAGCTTGGACACGGGGTTGGTGAACAATGAGCAGTTCTTC.

CDR3: CASRRQGSYGYTF. The CDR3 DNA reads as TGTGCCAGCAGGCGACAGGGGTCGTATGGCTACACCTTC. The rearrangement joins TRBV6-5 to TRBJ1-2; 8 positions match TRBD1. Germline V CDR1 and CDR2: MNHEY, SVGAGI. The CDR3 has 13 amino acids. After removal of 6 bases from V and 5 bases from J, the junction contained 5 bases not matched to a gene.

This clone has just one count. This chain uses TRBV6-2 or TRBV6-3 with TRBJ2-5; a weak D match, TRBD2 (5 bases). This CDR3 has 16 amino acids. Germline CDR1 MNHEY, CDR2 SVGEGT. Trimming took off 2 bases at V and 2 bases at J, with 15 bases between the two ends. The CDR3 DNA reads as TGTGCCAGCAGTTACCCAATTCTGGAGGTTCAAGAGACCCAGTACTTC. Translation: CASSYPILEVQETQYF.

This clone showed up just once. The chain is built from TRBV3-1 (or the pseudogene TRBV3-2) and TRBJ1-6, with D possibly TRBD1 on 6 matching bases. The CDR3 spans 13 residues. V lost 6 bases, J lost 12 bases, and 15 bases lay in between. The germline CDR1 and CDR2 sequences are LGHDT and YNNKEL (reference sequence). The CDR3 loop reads CASRAGDLGPLHF. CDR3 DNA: TGTGCCAGCAGGGCAGGGGATCTTGGACCCCTCCACTTT.